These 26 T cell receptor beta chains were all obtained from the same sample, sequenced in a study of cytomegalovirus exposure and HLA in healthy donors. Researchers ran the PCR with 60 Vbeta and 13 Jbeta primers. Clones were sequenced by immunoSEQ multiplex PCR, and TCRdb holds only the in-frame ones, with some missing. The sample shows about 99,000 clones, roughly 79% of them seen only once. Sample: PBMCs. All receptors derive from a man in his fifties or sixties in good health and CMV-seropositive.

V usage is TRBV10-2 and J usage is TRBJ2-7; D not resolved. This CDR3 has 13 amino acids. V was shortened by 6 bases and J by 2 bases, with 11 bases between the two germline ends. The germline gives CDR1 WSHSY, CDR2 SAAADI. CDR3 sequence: CASRYDSAYEQYF. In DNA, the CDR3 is TGCGCCAGCAGATACGACTCCGCCTACGAGCAGTACTTC.

This CDR3 is CASNQDRGRDEQYF. The CDR3 DNA is TGTGCCAGCAACCAGGACAGGGGGCGGGACGAGCAGTACTTC. V usage is TRBV6-1 and J usage is TRBJ2-7, with TRBD1 matching 11 bases. The CDR3 covers 14 residues. V gave up 7 bases and J gave up 5 bases; unmatched junction bases: 7. Germline V lookup: CDR1 MNHNS, CDR2 SASEGT.

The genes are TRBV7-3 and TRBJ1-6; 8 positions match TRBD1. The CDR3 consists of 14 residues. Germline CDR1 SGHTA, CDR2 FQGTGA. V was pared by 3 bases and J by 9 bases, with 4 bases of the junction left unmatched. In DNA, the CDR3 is TGTGCCAGCAGCTTTAGCGACAGGGGTTCACCCCTCCACTTT. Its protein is CASSFSDRGSPLHF.

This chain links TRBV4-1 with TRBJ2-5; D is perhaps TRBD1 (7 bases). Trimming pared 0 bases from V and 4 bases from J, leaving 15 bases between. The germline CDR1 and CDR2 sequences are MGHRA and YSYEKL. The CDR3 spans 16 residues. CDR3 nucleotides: TGCGCCAGCAGCCAAGATATCCCAGGGGGAGGAGAGACCCAGTACTTC. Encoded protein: CASSQDIPGGGETQYF.

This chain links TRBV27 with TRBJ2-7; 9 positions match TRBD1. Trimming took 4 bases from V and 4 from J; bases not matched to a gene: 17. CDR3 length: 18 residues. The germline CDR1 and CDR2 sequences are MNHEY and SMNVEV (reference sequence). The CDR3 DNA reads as TGTGCCAGCAGTTCCCCCCTCTCGGGACAGGGAGGGAAGTACGAGCAGTACTTC. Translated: CASSSPLSGQGGKYEQYF.

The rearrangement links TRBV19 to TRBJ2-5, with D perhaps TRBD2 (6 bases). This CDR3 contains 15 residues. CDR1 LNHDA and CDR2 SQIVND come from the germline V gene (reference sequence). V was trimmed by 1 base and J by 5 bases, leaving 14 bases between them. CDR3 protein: CASSIGGALRETQYF. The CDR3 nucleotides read TGTGCCAGTAGTATAGGCGGGGCCCTTAGGGAGACCCAGTACTTC.

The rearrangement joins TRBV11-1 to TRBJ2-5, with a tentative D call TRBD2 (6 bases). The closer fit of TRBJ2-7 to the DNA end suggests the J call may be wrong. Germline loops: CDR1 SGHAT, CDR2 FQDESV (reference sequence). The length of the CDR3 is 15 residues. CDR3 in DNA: TGTGCCAGCAGCCACCCGGGGGATAGCTCCTACGAGCAGTACTTC. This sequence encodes CASSHPGDSSYEQYF.

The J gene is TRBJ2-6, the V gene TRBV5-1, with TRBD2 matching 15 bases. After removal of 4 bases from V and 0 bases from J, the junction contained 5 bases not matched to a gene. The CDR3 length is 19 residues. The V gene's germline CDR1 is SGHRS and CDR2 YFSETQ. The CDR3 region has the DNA TGCGCCAGCAGCGACCGGACTAGCGGGGGGGGCTCTGGGGCCAACGTCCTGACTTTC. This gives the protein CASSDRTSGGGSGANVLTF.

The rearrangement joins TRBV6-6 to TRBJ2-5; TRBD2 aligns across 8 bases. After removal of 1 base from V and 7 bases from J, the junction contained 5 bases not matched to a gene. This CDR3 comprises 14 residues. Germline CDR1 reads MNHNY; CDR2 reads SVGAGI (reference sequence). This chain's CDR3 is CASSYLDGGGTQYF. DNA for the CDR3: TGTGCCAGCAGTTACTTGGACGGGGGGGGGACCCAGTACTTC.

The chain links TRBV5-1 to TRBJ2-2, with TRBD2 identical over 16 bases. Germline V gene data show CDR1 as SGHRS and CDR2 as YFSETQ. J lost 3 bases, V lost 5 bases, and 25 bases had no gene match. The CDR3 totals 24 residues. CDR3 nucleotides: TGCGCCAGCAGTTCCCGGGACATGAAGACACCGGGACTAGCGGGGGGGCTAGACACCGGGGAGCTGTTTTTT. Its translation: CASSSRDMKTPGLAGGLDTGELFF.

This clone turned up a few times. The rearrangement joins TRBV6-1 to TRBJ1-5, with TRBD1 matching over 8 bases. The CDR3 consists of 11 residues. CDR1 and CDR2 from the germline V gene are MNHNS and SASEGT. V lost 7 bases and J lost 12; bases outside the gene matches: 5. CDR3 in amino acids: CASKGGQDQHF. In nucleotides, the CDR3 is TGTGCCAGCAAGGGGGGACAGGACCAGCATTTT.

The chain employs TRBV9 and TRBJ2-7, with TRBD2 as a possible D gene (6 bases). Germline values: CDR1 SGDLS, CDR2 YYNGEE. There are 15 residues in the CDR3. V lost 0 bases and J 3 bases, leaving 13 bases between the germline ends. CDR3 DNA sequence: TGTGCCAGCAGCGTAGCCGGGACTCTGGACTACGAGCAGTACTTC. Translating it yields CASSVAGTLDYEQYF.

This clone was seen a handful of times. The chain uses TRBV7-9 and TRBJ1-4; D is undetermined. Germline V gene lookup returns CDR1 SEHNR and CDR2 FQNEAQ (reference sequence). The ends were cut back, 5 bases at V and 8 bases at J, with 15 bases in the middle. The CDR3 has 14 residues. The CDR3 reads CASSPSPTGEKLFF. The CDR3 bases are TGTGCCAGCAGCCCCAGTCCGACGGGAGAAAAACTGTTTTTT.

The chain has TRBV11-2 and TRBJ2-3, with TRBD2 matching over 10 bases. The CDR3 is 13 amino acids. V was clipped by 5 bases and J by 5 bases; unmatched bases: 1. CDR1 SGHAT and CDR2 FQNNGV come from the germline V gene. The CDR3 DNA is TGTGCCAGCAGCCGGACTAGCGGAGATACGCAGTATTTT. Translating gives CASSRTSGDTQYF. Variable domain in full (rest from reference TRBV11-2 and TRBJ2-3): EAGVAQSPRYKIIEKRQSVAFWCNPISGHATLYWYQQILGQGPKLLIQFQNNGVVDDSQLPKDRFSAERLKGVDSTLKIQPAKLEDSAVYLCASSRTSGDTQYFGPGTRLTVL.

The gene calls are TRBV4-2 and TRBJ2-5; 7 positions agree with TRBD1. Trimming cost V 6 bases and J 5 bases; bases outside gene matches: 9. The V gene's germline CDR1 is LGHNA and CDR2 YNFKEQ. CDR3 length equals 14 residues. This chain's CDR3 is CASRLNDRAETQYF. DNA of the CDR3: TGTGCCAGCAGACTTAACGACAGGGCGGAGACCCAGTACTTC.

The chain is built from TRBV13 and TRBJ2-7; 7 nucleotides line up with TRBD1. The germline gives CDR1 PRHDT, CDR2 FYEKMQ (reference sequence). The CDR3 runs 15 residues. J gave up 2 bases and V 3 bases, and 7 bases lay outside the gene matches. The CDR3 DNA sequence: TGTGCCAGCAGCTTGCCGGGACAGACCACCTACGAGCAGTACTTC. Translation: CASSLPGQTTYEQYF.

DNA of the CDR3: TGTGCCAGCAGAGCCCGGGACAGGGCTTTGGGCTACACCTTC. Protein sequence: CASRARDRALGYTF. The rearrangement uses TRBV6-5 and TRBJ1-2; 9 bases fit TRBD1. Looked up from germline, CDR1 is MNHEY and CDR2 is SVGAGI. CDR3 length: 14 residues. Trimming took 6 bases from V and 8 from J; bases not matched to a gene: 10.

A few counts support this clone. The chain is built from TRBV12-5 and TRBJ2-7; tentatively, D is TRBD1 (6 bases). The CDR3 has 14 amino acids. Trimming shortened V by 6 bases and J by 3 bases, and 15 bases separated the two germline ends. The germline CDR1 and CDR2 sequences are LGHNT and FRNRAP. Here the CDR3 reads CASGLRDKHYEQYF. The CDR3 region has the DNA TGTGCTAGTGGGCTCCGGGACAAGCACTACGAGCAGTACTTC.

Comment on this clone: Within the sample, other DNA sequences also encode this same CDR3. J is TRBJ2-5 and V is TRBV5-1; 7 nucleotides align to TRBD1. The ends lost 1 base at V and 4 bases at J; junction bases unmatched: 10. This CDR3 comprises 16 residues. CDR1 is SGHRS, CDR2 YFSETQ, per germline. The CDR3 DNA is TGCGCCAGCAGCTTGCAGGGGGAGAGGGTAGGAGAGACCCAGTACTTC. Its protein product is CASSLQGERVGETQYF. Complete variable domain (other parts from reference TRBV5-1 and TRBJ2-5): KAGVTQTPRYLIKTRGQQVTLSCSPISGHRSVSWYQQTPGQGLQFLFEYFSETQRNKGNFPGRFSGRQFSNSRSEMNVSTLELGDSALYLCASSLQGERVGETQYFGPGTRLLVL.

This CDR3 is CASSLGDRNTGELFF. DNA for the CDR3: TGTGCCAGCAGCTTAGGAGACAGGAACACCGGGGAGCTGTTTTTT. This chain connects TRBV7-2 to TRBJ2-2; D perhaps matches TRBD1 (5 bases). V shed 1 base and J shed 1 base, with 7 bases lying between them. This CDR3 spans 15 amino acids. Per germline, CDR1 SGHTA and CDR2 FQGNSA.

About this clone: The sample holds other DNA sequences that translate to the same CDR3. The CDR3 nucleotides are TGCGCCAGCAGTCCAAGGGCGGGAGGGGAGACCCAGTACTTC. This encodes CASSPRAGGETQYF. The rearrangement uses TRBV5-1 and TRBJ2-5; TRBD2 matches at 9 bases. This CDR3 is built from 14 residues. Germline loops: CDR1 SGHRS, CDR2 YFSETQ. J gave up 5 bases and V 5 bases, and 7 bases lay outside the gene matches.

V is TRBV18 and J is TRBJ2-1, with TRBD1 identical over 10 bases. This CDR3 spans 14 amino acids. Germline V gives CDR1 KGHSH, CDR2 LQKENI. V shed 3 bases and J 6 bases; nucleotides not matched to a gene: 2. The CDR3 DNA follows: TGTGCCAGCTCACCGGGACAGGGGATCAATGAGCAGTTCTTC. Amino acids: CASSPGQGINEQFF. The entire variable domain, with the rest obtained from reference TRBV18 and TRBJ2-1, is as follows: NAGVMQNPRHLVRRRGQEARLRCSPMKGHSHVYWYRQLPEEGLKFMVYLQKENIIDESGMPKERFSAEFPKEGPSILRIQQVVRGDSAAYFCASSPGQGINEQFFGPGTRLTVL.

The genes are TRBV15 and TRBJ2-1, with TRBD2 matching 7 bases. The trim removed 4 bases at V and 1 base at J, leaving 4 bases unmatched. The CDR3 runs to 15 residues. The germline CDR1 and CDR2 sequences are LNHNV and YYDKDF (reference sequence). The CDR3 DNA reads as TGTGCCACCAGCAATACGGGGGGATCCTACAATGAGCAGTTCTTC. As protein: CATSNTGGSYNEQFF. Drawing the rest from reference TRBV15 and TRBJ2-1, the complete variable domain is DAMVIQNPRYQVTQFGKPVTLSCSQTLNHNVMYWYQQKSSQAPKLLFHYYDKDFNNEADTPDNFQSRRPNTSFCFLDIRSPGLGDTAMYLCATSNTGGSYNEQFFGPGTRLTVL.

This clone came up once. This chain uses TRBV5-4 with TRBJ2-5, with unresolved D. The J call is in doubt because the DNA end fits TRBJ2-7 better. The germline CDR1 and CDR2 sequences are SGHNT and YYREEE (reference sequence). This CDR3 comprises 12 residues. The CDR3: CASSLPPYEQYF. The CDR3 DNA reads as TGTGCCAGCAGCTTACCCCCCTACGAGCAGTACTTC.

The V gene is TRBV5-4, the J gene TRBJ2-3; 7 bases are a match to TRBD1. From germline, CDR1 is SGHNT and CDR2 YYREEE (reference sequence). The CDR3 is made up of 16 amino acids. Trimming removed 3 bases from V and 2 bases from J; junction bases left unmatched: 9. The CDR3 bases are TGTGCCAGCAGCTGGGAGACAGGGTTTATCACAGATACGCAGTATTTT. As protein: CASSWETGFITDTQYF.

The CDR3 spells CASSLQGANEQYF. CDR3 nucleotides: TGTGCCAGCAGCTTACAGGGGGCGAACGAGCAGTACTTC. The J gene is TRBJ2-7, the V gene TRBV7-7; 8 nucleotides line up with TRBD1. Per the germline V gene, CDR1 is SSHAT and CDR2 is FNYEAQ (reference sequence). The CDR3 runs to 13 residues. Trimming at V came to 2 bases and at J to 5 bases, leaving 2 bases not matched to a gene.